The rows below give T cell receptor beta chains drawn from one sample of a study of radiation and T cells in renal cell carcinoma. Data came from immunoSEQ multiplex PCR; TCRdb stores just in-frame clones and leaves some out. The table records about 130,000 clones, roughly four fifths of them present only once. Sequencing used blood, obtained from a patient whose treatment included radiotherapy and nephrectomy. The receptors originated from a man aged 50 to 59 with renal cell carcinoma. The CDR3 runs from the conserved cysteine through the conserved F or W. The D gene is left open where the match is weak. For some rows the clone size is stated as once, few or many, or as a class when expanded; others skip it.

D	J	V	size	DNA	CDR3
.	TRBJ1-2	TRBV6-1	.	TGTGCCAGCAGCCTTACAGGGAACTATGGCTACACCTTC	CASSLTGNYGYTF
.	TRBJ2-7	TRBV5-1	.	TGCGCCAGCAGCTTATTTTTCGACGAGCAGTACTTC	CASSLFFDEQYF
.	TRBJ1-1	TRBV30	few	TGTGCCTGGAGTCGGGACCCGAACACTGAAGCTTTCTTT	CAWSRDPNTEAFF
.	TRBJ2-1	TRBV25-1	.	TGTGCCAGCAGTGACCACGGAAAAAATGAGCAGTTCTTC	CASSDHGKNEQFF
.	TRBJ2-7	TRBV5-4	.	TGTGCCAGCAGCTTGGAACTAGACCTCTCCAGGGAGCAGTACTTC	CASSLELDLSREQYF
.	TRBJ2-5	TRBV29-1	.	TGCAGCGTGGAAAGACAGGACAACCAAGAGACCCAGTACTTC	CSVERQDNQETQYF
TRBD1	TRBJ1-4	TRBV30	few	TGTGCCTGGAGTGCGATTCCGGGACAGGGTCGAGAAAAACTGTTTTTT	CAWSAIPGQGREKLFF
.	TRBJ2-7	TRBV28	.	TGTGCCAGTCAGGGGCGCTCCTACGAGCAGTACTTC	CASQGRSYEQYF
TRBD1	TRBJ2-7	TRBV7-3	.	TGTGCCAGCAGTTTAGGGACAGGAGAAGTCTACGAGCAGTACTTC	CASSLGTGEVYEQYF
.	TRBJ1-2	TRBV5-1	.	TGCGCCAGCAGGAACCGGGACACCCCTGAAAATAACTATGGCTACACCTTC	CASRNRDTPENNYGYTF
.	TRBJ2-7	TRBV28	.	TGTGCCAGCAGTTCTCAGTCCTATGGGTCCTACGAGCAGTACTTC	CASSSQSYGSYEQYF
TRBD1	TRBJ2-1	TRBV7-6	.	TGTGCCAGCAGCTTATCTTGGCGGGACAGGGGGACTATCAATGAGCAGTTCTTC	CASSLSWRDRGTINEQFF
TRBD1	TRBJ1-6	TRBV11-2	once	TGTGCCAGCAGCTCCCCGATGACAGGGGTAGGTTCACCCCTCCACTTT	CASSSPMTGVGSPLHF
.	TRBJ2-3	TRBV5-4	few	TGTGCCAGCAGCCTAACCGAGAGACGCACAGATACGCAGTATTTT	CASSLTERRTDTQYF
.	TRBJ2-5	TRBV23-1	.	TGCGCCAGCAGTCAAGATCGGGGCAGGGAGCGAGAGACCCAGTACTTC	CASSQDRGRERETQYF
TRBD2	TRBJ2-1	TRBV28	.	TGTGCCAGCACCGTGACTAGCAGGGATAATGAGCAGTTCTTC	CASTVTSRDNEQFF
.	TRBJ1-1	TRBV18	.	TGTGCCAGCTCACCGGCAAACACTGAAGCTTTCTTT	CASSPANTEAFF
.	TRBJ2-2	TRBV11-3	.	TGTGCCAGCAGCTTCTCTAGGACCGGGGAGCTGTTTTTT	CASSFSRTGELFF
.	TRBJ1-2	TRBV9	.	TGTGCCAGCAGCACCACGGAACAGGGTTACGGCTACACCTTC	CASSTTEQGYGYTF
TRBD1	TRBJ2-3	TRBV5-5	.	TGTGCCAGCAGCAGCCCCGGGACAGGGGGCGCAGATACGCAGTATTTT	CASSSPGTGGADTQYF
TRBD1	TRBJ1-2	TRBV30	.	TGTGCCTGGACTATCCCCCGGGACAGCACATCGGGTGGCTACACCTTC	CAWTIPRDSTSGGYTF
.	TRBJ1-2	TRBV14	.	TGTGCCAGCAGCCATGGGCCCTCCTATGGCTACACCTTC	CASSHGPSYGYTF
.	TRBJ1-4	TRBV11-2	.	TGTGCCAGCAGCTTAGAACAGGAAAAACTGTTTTTT	CASSLEQEKLFF
TRBD2	TRBJ2-5	TRBV5-1	once	TGCGCCAGCACCCGGGGGGGCCGAGAGACCCAGTACTTC	CASTRGGRETQYF
.	TRBJ2-6	TRBV6-1	once	TGTGCCAGCGGGCCAGGATCTGGGGCCAACGTCCTGACTTTC	CASGPGSGANVLTF
.	TRBJ1-3	TRBV5-8	.	TGTGCCAGCAGCTTCGAAGGCGGTGGAAAGGCGTCCTCTGGAAACACCATATATTTT	CASSFEGGGKASSGNTIYF
.	TRBJ2-3	TRBV5-1	.	TGCGCCAGCAGCTTGCGGGACCCGCACACAGATACGCAGTATTTT	CASSLRDPHTDTQYF
.	TRBJ1-5	TRBV30	.	TGTGCCTGGGAAACAGGCGCGGGGCAGCCCCAGCATTTT	CAWETGAGQPQHF
TRBD1	TRBJ1-2	TRBV5-1	.	TGCGCCAGCAGCTTGTGGGACAGCTATGGCTACACCTTC	CASSLWDSYGYTF
.	TRBJ1-1	TRBV9	.	TGTGCCAGCAGCGTACAGTATGACACTGAAGCTTTCTTT	CASSVQYDTEAFF
TRBD1	TRBJ1-1	TRBV4-1	few	TGCGCCAGCAGCCAGATACGGGGACAGGGGCCCACTGAAGCTTTCTTT	CASSQIRGQGPTEAFF
TRBD1	TRBJ2-7	TRBV18	.	TGTGCCAGCTCGCGGGGACAGGGGGTCTACGAGCAGTACTTC	CASSRGQGVYEQYF
.	TRBJ1-1	TRBV4-3	few	TGCGCCAGCAGCCAAGATAACAGAAACACTGAAGCTTTCTTT	CASSQDNRNTEAFF
.	TRBJ2-1	TRBV7-8	.	TGTGCCAGCAGCTTAGGCTCGGTCTACAATGAGCAGTTCTTC	CASSLGSVYNEQFF
.	TRBJ2-6	TRBV10-1	.	TGCGCCAGCTCAGCAGGGAGCTCTGGGGCCAACGTCCTGACTTTC	CASSAGSSGANVLTF
.	TRBJ2-2	TRBV4-1	.	TGCGCCAGCAGCCAGTGGAACGTGGGTGGGAACAGGGCGAACACCGGGGAGCTGTTTTTT	CASSQWNVGGNRANTGELFF
TRBD2	TRBJ2-7	TRBV2	.	TGTGGAGCAGCACGGGGAGGGGCGGGAGAGCAGTACTTC	CGAARGGAGEQYF
.	TRBJ2-7	TRBV18	.	TGTGCCAGCTCAGCTCTCTCCTACGAGCAGTACTTC	CASSALSYEQYF
TRBD2	TRBJ2-3	TRBV5-6	.	TGTGCCAGCAGCCTCGGGGCGGGAGTAGTGACAGATACGCAGTATTTT	CASSLGAGVVTDTQYF
.	TRBJ2-4	TRBV7-8	.	TGTGCCAGCAGCTTAGCGTCAGTAAACATTCAGTACTTC	CASSLASVNIQYF
.	TRBJ2-7	TRBV27	once	TGTGCCAGCAGTCCGGGATCCATAATCTACGAGCAGTACTTC	CASSPGSIIYEQYF
.	TRBJ2-7	TRBV27	once	TGTGCCAGCAGTTTTTCGCGTGTTGGTGTCAGGGGCCCCACCTACGAGCAGTACTTC	CASSFSRVGVRGPTYEQYF
TRBD2	TRBJ2-3	TRBV7-2	.	TGTGCCAGCAGCGACCGACTAGCGGGAGGGCCAGCAGATACGCAGTATTTT	CASSDRLAGGPADTQYF
.	TRBJ2-5	TRBV18	.	TGTGCCAGCTCCCAAGACCAAGAGACCCAGTACTTC	CASSQDQETQYF
TRBD1	TRBJ2-2	TRBV6-4	.	TGTGCCAGCAGCCCGGACAGGGTTAACACCGGGGAGCTGTTTTTT	CASSPDRVNTGELFF
.	TRBJ1-1	TRBV5-1	.	TGCGCCAGCAGATTTCAGACAGGGAACACTGAAGCTTTCTTT	CASRFQTGNTEAFF
.	TRBJ2-7	TRBV7-9	once	TGTGCCAGCAGCTTGGGTAACGAGCAGTACTTC	CASSLGNEQYF
.	TRBJ2-3	TRBV7-6	.	TGTGCCAGCAGCTCAGATCCTAATTGGGATACGCAGTATTTT	CASSSDPNWDTQYF
.	TRBJ1-6	TRBV10-3	.	TGTGCCATCAGTGGAGGCTTATATAATTCACCCCTCCACTTT	CAISGGLYNSPLHF
TRBD1	TRBJ2-3	TRBV29-1	.	TGCAGCGTTGCCCGACAGGGCGCAGATACGCAGTATTTT	CSVARQGADTQYF
.	TRBJ2-2	TRBV29-1	.	TGCAGCGTTGAAGCCGCAGGGAACGGGGAGCTGTTTTTT	CSVEAAGNGELFF
.	TRBJ1-2	TRBV7-9	.	TGTGCCAGCAGCTTCGGATACAGGGATCATGGCTACACCTTC	CASSFGYRDHGYTF
TRBD1	TRBJ1-5	TRBV7-9	few	TGTGCCAGCGAGGGGGCAGGCAATCAGCCCCAGCATTTT	CASEGAGNQPQHF
.	TRBJ1-2	TRBV6-5	.	TGTGCCAGCAGCCAGGGAGGGGTCCTAGGCTACACCTTC	CASSQGGVLGYTF
.	TRBJ2-7	TRBV2	.	TGTGCCATAAAAGACGCCTCCTACGAGCAGTACTTC	CAIKDASYEQYF
.	TRBJ2-7	TRBV7-2	.	TGTGCCAGCAGCATTGAGGGTTACTTGAACCGATACGAGCAGTACTTC	CASSIEGYLNRYEQYF
.	TRBJ2-7	TRBV4-1	.	TGCGCCAGCAGCCGGGGCAGCGGAACTTCCTACGAGCAGTACTTC	CASSRGSGTSYEQYF